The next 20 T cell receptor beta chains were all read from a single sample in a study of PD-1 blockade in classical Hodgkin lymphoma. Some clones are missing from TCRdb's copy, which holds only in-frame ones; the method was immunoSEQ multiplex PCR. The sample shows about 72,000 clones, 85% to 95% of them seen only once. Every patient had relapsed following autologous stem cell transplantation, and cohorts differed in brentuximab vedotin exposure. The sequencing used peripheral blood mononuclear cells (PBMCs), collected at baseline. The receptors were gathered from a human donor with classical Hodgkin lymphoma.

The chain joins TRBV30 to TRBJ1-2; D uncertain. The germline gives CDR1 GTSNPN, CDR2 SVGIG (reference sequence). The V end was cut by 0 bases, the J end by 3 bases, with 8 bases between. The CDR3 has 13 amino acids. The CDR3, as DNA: TGTGCCTGGAGTGTACGATGGGACTATGGCTACACCTTC. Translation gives CAWSVRWDYGYTF.

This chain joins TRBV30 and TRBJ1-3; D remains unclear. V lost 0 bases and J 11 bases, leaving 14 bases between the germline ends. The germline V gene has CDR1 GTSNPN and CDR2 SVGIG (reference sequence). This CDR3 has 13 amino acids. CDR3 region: CAWSVEGLGPIYF. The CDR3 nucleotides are TGTGCCTGGAGTGTAGAGGGATTGGGCCCCATATATTTT.

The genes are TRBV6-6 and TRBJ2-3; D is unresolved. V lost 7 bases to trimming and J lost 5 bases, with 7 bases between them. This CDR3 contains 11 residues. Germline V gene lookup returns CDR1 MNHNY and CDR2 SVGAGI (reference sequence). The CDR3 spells CASTLGDTQYF. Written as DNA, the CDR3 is TGTGCCAGCACTCTTGGAGATACGCAGTATTTT.

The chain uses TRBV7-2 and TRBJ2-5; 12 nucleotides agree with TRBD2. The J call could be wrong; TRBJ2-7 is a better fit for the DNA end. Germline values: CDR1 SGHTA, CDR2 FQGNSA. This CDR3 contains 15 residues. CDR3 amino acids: CASSSGLAGLYEQYF. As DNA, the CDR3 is TGTGCCAGCAGCTCGGGACTAGCGGGTCTCTACGAGCAGTACTTC.

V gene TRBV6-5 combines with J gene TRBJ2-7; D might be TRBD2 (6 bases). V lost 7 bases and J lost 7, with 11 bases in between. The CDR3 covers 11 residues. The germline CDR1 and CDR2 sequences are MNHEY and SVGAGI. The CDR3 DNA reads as TGTGCCAGCAAGGCGGGATGGGAGCAGTACTTC. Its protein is CASKAGWEQYF.

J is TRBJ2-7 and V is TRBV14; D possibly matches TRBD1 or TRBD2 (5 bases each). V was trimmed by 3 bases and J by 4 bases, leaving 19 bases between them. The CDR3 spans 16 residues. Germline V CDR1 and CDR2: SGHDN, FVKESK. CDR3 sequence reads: CASSHVGVPGMYEQYF. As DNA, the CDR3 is TGTGCCAGCAGCCACGTGGGGGTCCCGGGAATGTACGAGCAGTACTTC.

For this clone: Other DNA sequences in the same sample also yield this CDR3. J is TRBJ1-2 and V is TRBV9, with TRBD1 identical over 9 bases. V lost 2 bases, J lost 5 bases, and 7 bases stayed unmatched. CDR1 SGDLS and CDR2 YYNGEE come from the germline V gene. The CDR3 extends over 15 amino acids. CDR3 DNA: TGTGCCAGCAGCGTCCGGGACAGGGTGGATTATGGCTACACCTTC. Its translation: CASSVRDRVDYGYTF.

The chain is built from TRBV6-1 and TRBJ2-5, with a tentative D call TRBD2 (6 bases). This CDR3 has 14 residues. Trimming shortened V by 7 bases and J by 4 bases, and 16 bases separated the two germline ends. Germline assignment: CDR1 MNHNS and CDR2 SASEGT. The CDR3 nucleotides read TGTGCCAGCATGCAGCAGCGGGCGATAGAGACCCAGTACTTC. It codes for CASMQQRAIETQYF.

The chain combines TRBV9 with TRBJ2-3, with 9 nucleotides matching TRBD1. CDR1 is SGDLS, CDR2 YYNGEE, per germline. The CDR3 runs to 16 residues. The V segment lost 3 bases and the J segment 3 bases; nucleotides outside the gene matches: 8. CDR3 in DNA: TGTGCCAGCAGCGCGATCGGGACAGGGCGAACAGATACGCAGTATTTT. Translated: CASSAIGTGRTDTQYF.

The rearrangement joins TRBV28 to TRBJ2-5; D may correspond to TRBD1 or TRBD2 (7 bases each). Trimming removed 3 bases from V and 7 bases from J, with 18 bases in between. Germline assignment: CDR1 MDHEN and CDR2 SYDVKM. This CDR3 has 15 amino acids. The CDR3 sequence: CASSFSQGEGATQYF. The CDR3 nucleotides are TGTGCCAGCAGTTTTTCTCAGGGGGAGGGGGCGACCCAGTACTTC.

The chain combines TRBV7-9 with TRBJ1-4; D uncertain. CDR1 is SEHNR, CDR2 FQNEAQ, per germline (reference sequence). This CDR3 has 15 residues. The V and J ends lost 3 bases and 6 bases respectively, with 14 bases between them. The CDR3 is CASSFLRDNHEKLFF. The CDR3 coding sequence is TGTGCCAGCAGCTTCCTACGAGACAACCATGAAAAACTGTTTTTT.

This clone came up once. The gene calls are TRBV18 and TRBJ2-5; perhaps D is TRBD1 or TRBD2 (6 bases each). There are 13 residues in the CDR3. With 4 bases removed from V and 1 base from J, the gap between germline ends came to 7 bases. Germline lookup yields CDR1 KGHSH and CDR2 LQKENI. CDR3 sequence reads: CASSQGGQETQYF. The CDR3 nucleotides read TGTGCCAGCTCACAGGGGGGCCAAGAGACCCAGTACTTC.

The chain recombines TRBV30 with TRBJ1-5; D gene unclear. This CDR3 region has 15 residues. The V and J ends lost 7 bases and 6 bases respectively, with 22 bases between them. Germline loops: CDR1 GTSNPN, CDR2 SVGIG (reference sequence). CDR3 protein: CASKAPGWEGQPQHF. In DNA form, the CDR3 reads TGTGCCTCCAAGGCCCCGGGATGGGAGGGTCAGCCCCAGCATTTT.

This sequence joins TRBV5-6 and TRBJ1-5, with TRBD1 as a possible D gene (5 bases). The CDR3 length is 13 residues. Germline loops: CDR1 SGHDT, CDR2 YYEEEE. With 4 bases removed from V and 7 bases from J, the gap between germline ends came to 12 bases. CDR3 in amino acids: CASSPVGAQPQHF. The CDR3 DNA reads TGTGCCAGCAGCCCCGTAGGGGCGCAGCCCCAGCATTTT.

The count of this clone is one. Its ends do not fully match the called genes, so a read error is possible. CDR3 sequence: CASSDDRGVSNF. As DNA, the CDR3 is TGTGCCAGCAGTGACGACAGGGGGGTTTCCAACTTC. The gene calls are TRBV6-4 and TRBJ1-2; 9 positions match TRBD1. The CDR3 covers 12 residues. Per germline, CDR1 MRHNA and CDR2 SNTAGT.

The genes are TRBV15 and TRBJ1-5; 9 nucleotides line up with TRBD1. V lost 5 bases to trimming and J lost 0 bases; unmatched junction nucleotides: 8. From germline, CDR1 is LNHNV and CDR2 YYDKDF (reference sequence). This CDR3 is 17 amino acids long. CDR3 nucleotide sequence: TGTGCCACCAGCGGCGACAGGGGGAATTATAGCAATCAGCCCCAGCATTTT. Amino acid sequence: CATSGDRGNYSNQPQHF.

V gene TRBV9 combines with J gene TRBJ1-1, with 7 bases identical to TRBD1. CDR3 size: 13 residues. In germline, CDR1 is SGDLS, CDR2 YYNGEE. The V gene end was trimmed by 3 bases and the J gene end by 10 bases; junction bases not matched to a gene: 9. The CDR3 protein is CASSGYKQGTAFF. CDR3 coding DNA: TGTGCCAGCAGCGGATATAAACAGGGGACAGCTTTCTTT.

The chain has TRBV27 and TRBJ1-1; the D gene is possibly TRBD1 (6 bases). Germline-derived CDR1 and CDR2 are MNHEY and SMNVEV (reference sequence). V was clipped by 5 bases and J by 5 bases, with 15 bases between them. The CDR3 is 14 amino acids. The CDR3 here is CASSLSHRETEAFF. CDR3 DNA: TGTGCCAGCAGTCTAAGCCACAGGGAGACTGAAGCTTTCTTT.

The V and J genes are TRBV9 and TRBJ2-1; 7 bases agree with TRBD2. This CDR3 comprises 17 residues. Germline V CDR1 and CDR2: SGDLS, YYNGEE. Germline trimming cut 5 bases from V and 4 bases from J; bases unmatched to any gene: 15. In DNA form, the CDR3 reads TGTGCCAGCAGTCAACCCTGGGAGGGAGGAATTTACAATGAGCAGTTCTTC. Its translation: CASSQPWEGGIYNEQFF.

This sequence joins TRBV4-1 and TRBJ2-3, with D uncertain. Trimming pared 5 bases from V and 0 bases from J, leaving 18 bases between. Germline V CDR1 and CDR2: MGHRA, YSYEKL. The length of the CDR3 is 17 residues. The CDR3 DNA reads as TGCGCCAGCAGCTCCCCCCCAACAACACCGAGCACAGATACGCAGTATTTT. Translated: CASSSPPTTPSTDTQYF.